Listed below are T cell receptor beta chains from one sample, sequenced in a study of T cell responses to AZD1222 COVID-19 vaccine. Method: immunoSEQ multiplex PCR; TCRdb's copy keeps in-frame clones and lacks some. The data show roughly 120,000 clones, with around 90% seen just once and 4.2% held by the top ten. This specimen was peripheral blood, taken on day 0 of AZD1222 vaccination. Receptor source: an adult in good health. The CDR3 runs from the conserved cysteine through the conserved F or W. D genes are given only for firm matches. Clone size appears in some rows only: once, few, many, or a class for an expanded clone.

TRBJ2-3	-	-	TRBV19	TGTGCCAGTAGGGCGGGGGCGAAAGTGGATACGCAGTATTTT	CASRAGAKVDTQYF
TRBJ1-1	-	-	TRBV28	TGTGCCAGCAGCCCGGGACAAAAGAACACTGAAGCTTTCTTT	CASSPGQKNTEAFF
TRBJ1-2	-	TRBD1	TRBV24-1	TGTGCCACCTCCTCCCCGGACAGGGGAGATGGCTACACCTTC	CATSSPDRGDGYTF
TRBJ2-3	few	-	TRBV5-6	TGTGCCAGCAGCTTGGTATCCGGGGGCGTAGATACGCAGTATTTT	CASSLVSGGVDTQYF
TRBJ2-1	-	TRBD2	TRBV7-8	TGTGCCAGCAGCTTAGTAGCGGGGGGGCCTGAGCAGTTCTTC	CASSLVAGGPEQFF
TRBJ1-6	-	TRBD1	TRBV28	TGTGCCAGCAGACAGACAGGGCGACGAGTTTCACCCCTCCACTTT	CASRQTGRRVSPLHF
TRBJ2-5	-	TRBD2	TRBV24-1	TGTGCCACCAGTGGCCTTAGCGGGATCCAAGAGACCCAGTACTTC	CATSGLSGIQETQYF
TRBJ2-7	-	TRBD2	TRBV4-1	TGCGCCAGCAGCCACGACGGACTAGCGGGTACTGTTTACGAGCAGTACTTC	CASSHDGLAGTVYEQYF
TRBJ1-4	-	-	TRBV28	TGTGCCAGCAGTTTCGGGGGTTTGGGGCTGTTTTTT	CASSFGGLGLFF
TRBJ2-5	-	TRBD1	TRBV10-3	TGTGCCATCAGGACAGGGGGAGGTCAAGAGACCCAGTACTTC	CAIRTGGGQETQYF
TRBJ1-2	-	TRBD1	TRBV4-1	TGCGCCAGCAGCCAGGTTTCAGGACAGGGTGGAGAAGGCTACACCTTC	CASSQVSGQGGEGYTF
TRBJ2-1	-	TRBD1	TRBV19	TGTGCCACGCGACAGGGTAATTACAATGAGCAGTTCTTC	CATRQGNYNEQFF
TRBJ1-4	-	TRBD1	TRBV18	TGTGCCAGCTCACCAGCGACAGGGGGTGAAAAACTGTTTTTT	CASSPATGGEKLFF
TRBJ1-5	-	-	TRBV19	TGTGCCAGTAGTCAGACCTTCGGTCAGCCCCAGCATTTT	CASSQTFGQPQHF
TRBJ1-1	-	-	TRBV7-3	TGTGCCAGCAGCTCCGGACCGATTGGTGAAGCTTTCTTT	CASSSGPIGEAFF
TRBJ1-1	once	TRBD1	TRBV11-2	TGTGCCAGCAGCTTAGTGGGACAGAGGGGTTTGAACACTGAAGCTTTCTTT	CASSLVGQRGLNTEAFF
TRBJ2-2	-	-	TRBV7-3	TGTGCCAGCAGCCGGGGGCAGGGGGTCATCACCGGGGAGCTGTTTTTT	CASSRGQGVITGELFF
TRBJ1-1	-	-	TRBV30	TGTGCCTGGAGTGTAACTAACCTGAACACTGAAGCTTTCTTT	CAWSVTNLNTEAFF
TRBJ1-2	-	TRBD1	TRBV5-6	TGTGCCAGCAGCTCCTGGGACAGGGACTCCGAGGGCTACACCTTC	CASSSWDRDSEGYTF
TRBJ2-1	-	TRBD1	TRBV6-4	TGTGCCAGCAGTGATCAGGGGGCCCCTCGAAATGAGCAGTTCTTC	CASSDQGAPRNEQFF
TRBJ2-7	-	-	TRBV19	TGTGCCAGTAGTCTGAACCAATTCTCCTACGAGCAGTACTTC	CASSLNQFSYEQYF
TRBJ1-2	-	-	TRBV29-1	TGCAGCGTCCAGGCCCCCGGTGGCTACACCTTC	CSVQAPGGYTF
TRBJ2-7	-	-	TRBV4-1	TGCGCCAGCAGCCAAGACGTCAGGGGGGTTTACGAGCAGTACTTC	CASSQDVRGVYEQYF
TRBJ2-1	-	-	TRBV29-1	TGCAGCGTCGGAGGTAGCGCATACAATGAGCAGTTCTTC	CSVGGSAYNEQFF
TRBJ2-4	once	TRBD1	TRBV27	TGTGCCAGCAGCGGACAGGCTAGGGGTGCCAAAAACATTCAGTACTTC	CASSGQARGAKNIQYF
TRBJ2-3	-	-	TRBV3-1/TRBV3-2	TGTGCCAGCAGCACCCAGGGACGAGTCACAGATACGCAGTATTTT	CASSTQGRVTDTQYF
TRBJ2-7	-	-	TRBV7-6	TGTGCCAGCAGCCCTGGGGGGTATATCAGCTACGAGCAGTACTTC	CASSPGGYISYEQYF
TRBJ2-1	-	TRBD1	TRBV28	TGTGCCAGCAGTCCCCAGACAGGGGCTGTCCACAATGAGCAGTTCTTC	CASSPQTGAVHNEQFF
TRBJ2-3	-	TRBD2	TRBV5-1	TGCGCCAGCAGCCTGGGAGCGGGAGGGCCCTCCACAGATACGCAGTATTTT	CASSLGAGGPSTDTQYF
TRBJ2-1	once	TRBD2	TRBV14	TGTGCCAGCAGCCACGGACTAGCGGGAGTATACGATGAGCAGTTCTTC	CASSHGLAGVYDEQFF
TRBJ2-3	-	TRBD2	TRBV13	TGTGCCAGCAGCTTAAGGGTAGCGGGAGGGCCTACAGATACGCAGTATTTT	CASSLRVAGGPTDTQYF
TRBJ1-2	-	-	TRBV5-1	TGCGCCAGCAGCTCGTTAACAGGCGGGGGTGGCTACACCTTC	CASSSLTGGGGYTF
TRBJ2-2	-	-	TRBV21-1	TGTGCCGGCCCCACTGGGGGGCAAGGTACCGGGGAGCTGTTTTTT	CAGPTGGQGTGELFF
TRBJ2-3	-	TRBD2	TRBV10-3	TGTGCCATCAGTGAGACTAGCGGGAGGGCCATAGATACGCAGTATTTT	CAISETSGRAIDTQYF
TRBJ1-3	-	-	TRBV5-1	TGCGCCAGCAGCTTTGAGTGGAGCTCTGGAAACACCATATATTTT	CASSFEWSSGNTIYF
TRBJ1-2	once	-	TRBV5-1	TGCGCCAGCAGCCCTAGTGGGTCCGCCTATGGCTACACCTTC	CASSPSGSAYGYTF
TRBJ2-2	-	-	TRBV30	TGTGCCTGGAGTTGGGTAGCAGGGGAGCTGTTTTTT	CAWSWVAGELFF
TRBJ1-1	-	-	TRBV18	TGTGCCAGCTCACTAAGACAGGAGAACACTGAAGCTTTCTTT	CASSLRQENTEAFF
TRBJ1-5	-	-	TRBV29-1	TGCAGCGTTGCGGACACAGGACGGCCCCAGCATTTT	CSVADTGRPQHF
TRBJ1-5	-	-	TRBV6-1	TGTGCCAGCAGTGAAGCGCGGCCAACACGACATCAGCCCCAGCATTTT	CASSEARPTRHQPQHF
TRBJ1-3	-	-	TRBV6-2/TRBV6-3	TGTGCCAGCAGTTACGGAAGACAGGCCACCATATATTTT	CASSYGRQATIYF
TRBJ1-1	-	-	TRBV28	TGTGCCAGCAGTTTATCAGGGGCAGTCACTGAAGCTTTCTTT	CASSLSGAVTEAFF
TRBJ1-4	-	TRBD1	TRBV19	TGTGCCAGTAGTATGAGGCAACAGGGGAGGGATGCGACTAATGAAAAACTGTTTTTT	CASSMRQQGRDATNEKLFF
TRBJ1-5	-	-	TRBV27	TGTGCCAGCAGTCCTTACAATCAGCCCCAGCATTTT	CASSPYNQPQHF
TRBJ1-1	once	-	TRBV18	TGTGCCAGCTCATCCTCGAAAATACGGAACACTGAAGCTTTCTTT	CASSSSKIRNTEAFF
TRBJ2-2	-	-	TRBV7-2	TGTGCCAGCAGACGGGGGGCCGCGAACACCGGGGAGCTGTTTTTT	CASRRGAANTGELFF
TRBJ1-5	-	TRBD1	TRBV18	TGTGCCAGCTCACCTGGAACAGGGGAGGCCTATAGCAATCAGCCCCAGCATTTT	CASSPGTGEAYSNQPQHF
TRBJ1-1	-	-	TRBV9	TGTGCCAGCAGCGAGCGGGGAGGGAGGACTGAAGCTTTCTTT	CASSERGGRTEAFF
TRBJ1-1	-	-	TRBV28	TGTGCCAGCTTAGCGGTCGGAACAACTGAAGCTTTCTTT	CASLAVGTTEAFF
TRBJ1-1	-	-	TRBV12-5	TGTGCTAGTACGACCTATTCCGGGACGGCGAACACTGAAGCTTTCTTT	CASTTYSGTANTEAFF
TRBJ1-5	-	-	TRBV6-5	TGTGCCAGCAGTCCCGGGCAGGGCGCTCAGCCCCAGCATTTT	CASSPGQGAQPQHF
TRBJ1-2	-	-	TRBV7-3	TGTGCCAGCAGCTTAATGGGCCAGGGTCATGGCTACACCTTC	CASSLMGQGHGYTF
TRBJ1-2	-	-	TRBV19	TGTGCCAGTAGTCAGGGACTTAACTATGGCTACACCTTC	CASSQGLNYGYTF
TRBJ2-7	-	-	TRBV3-1/TRBV3-2	TGTGCCAGCAGCCGGTTCTCATCCTACGAGCAGTACTTC	CASSRFSSYEQYF
TRBJ2-1	-	-	TRBV7-9	TGTGCCAGCAGACCCCCCCTCCGGCTGGGGAATGAGCAGTTCTTC	CASRPPLRLGNEQFF
TRBJ2-5	-	TRBD2	TRBV14	TGTGCCAGCAGGCGTAGCGGGAGGCTAGGAGAGACCCAGTACTTC	CASRRSGRLGETQYF
TRBJ2-1	-	-	TRBV5-6	TGTGCCAGCAGCTTTGACAGAGAGCAGTTCTTC	CASSFDREQFF